This TCR beta chain is from a study of identical twins. TCRdb reprocessed the 5' RACE reads with MiXCR, giving one entry per CDR3 protein. The repertoire includes some 190,000 distinct CDR3 sequences, approximately 15% of them detected once, and roughly two fifths sits in the top ten. V lost 9 bases, J lost 2 bases, and 18 bases lay in between. Per the germline V gene, CDR1 is ENHRY and CDR2 is SYGVKD. The CDR3 loop spans 15 amino acids. This clonotype was detected a few times. The sample was also reused in another study, on T cells expressing NK-cell markers.

Sequenced material: CD8+ T cells sorted from blood. This TCR was sampled from a woman aged 18 to 35 in good health. The chain is built from TRBV10-3 and TRBJ2-3; maybe TRBD1 (5 bases). The CDR3 is CAISWGEWVTDTQYF. CDR3 bases: TGTGCCATATCTTGGGGCGAGTGGGTCACAGATACGCAGTATTTT.